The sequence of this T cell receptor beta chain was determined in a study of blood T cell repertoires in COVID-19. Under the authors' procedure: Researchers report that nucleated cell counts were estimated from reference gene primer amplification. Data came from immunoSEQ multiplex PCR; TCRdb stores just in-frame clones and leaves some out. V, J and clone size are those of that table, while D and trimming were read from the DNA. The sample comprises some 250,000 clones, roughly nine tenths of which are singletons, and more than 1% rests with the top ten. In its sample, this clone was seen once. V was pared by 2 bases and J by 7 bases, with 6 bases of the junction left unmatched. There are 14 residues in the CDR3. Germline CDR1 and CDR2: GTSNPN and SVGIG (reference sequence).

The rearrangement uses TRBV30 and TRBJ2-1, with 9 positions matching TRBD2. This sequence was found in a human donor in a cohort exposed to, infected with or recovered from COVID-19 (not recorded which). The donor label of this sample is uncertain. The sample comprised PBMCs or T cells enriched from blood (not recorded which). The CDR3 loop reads CAWSISGGPNEQFF. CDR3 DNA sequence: TGTGCCTGGAGTATCAGCGGGGGGCCAAATGAGCAGTTCTTC.